These 9 T cell receptor beta chains share one sample of origin, sequenced in a study of graft-versus-host responses after intestinal transplantation. Antigens of these TCRs are unknown. Sequencing was performed with immunoSEQ multiplex PCR; in TCRdb, only in-frame clones are kept and a portion is missing. Of more than 100,000 clones in the sample, 85% to 95% were seen once. The sequencing used unstimulated CD8+ T cells sorted from spleen or lymph node cells, collected before intestinal transplant. The origin of the receptors is a human donor who received an intestinal transplant.

This sequence joins TRBV9 and TRBJ2-7; tentatively, D is TRBD2 (6 bases). CDR3 length: 16 amino acids. The V gene's germline CDR1 is SGDLS and CDR2 YYNGEE. Between the trimmed V and J ends, which lost 4 bases and 4 bases, there was a span of 21 bases. The CDR3 here is CASSPGVQGRAYEQYF. The DNA for the CDR3 is TGTGCCAGCAGCCCGGGAGTCCAAGGACGAGCTTACGAGCAGTACTTC.

The V gene is TRBV6-1, the J gene TRBJ1-5; TRBD1 is a possible D gene (5 bases). The length of the CDR3 is 16 residues. Per germline, CDR1 MNHNS and CDR2 SASEGT. With 2 bases removed from V and 4 bases from J, the gap between germline ends came to 15 bases. CDR3 bases: TGTGCCAGCAGTGAACTCGGGAGGGAGGGGAATCAGCCCCAGCATTTT. Its translation is CASSELGREGNQPQHF.

The V and J genes are TRBV28 and TRBJ1-1, with TRBD1 identical over 7 bases. CDR3 size: 15 residues. Trimming at V came to 3 bases and at J to 0 bases, leaving 4 bases not matched to a gene. The germline V gene encodes CDR1 MDHEN and CDR2 SYDVKM. Here the CDR3 DNA reads TGTGCCAGCAGTTTTGGGGGACAGCTGAACACTGAAGCTTTCTTT. Translation: CASSFGGQLNTEAFF.

The rearrangement links TRBV7-9 to TRBJ2-7; tentatively, D is TRBD1 (6 bases). Germline V CDR1 and CDR2: SEHNR, FQNEAQ (reference sequence). The CDR3 has 14 residues. Deletions cut 1 base from V and 5 bases from J, with 12 bases between. The CDR3 reads CASSLVPGDHEQYF. Here the CDR3 DNA reads TGTGCCAGCAGCTTAGTCCCAGGGGACCACGAGCAGTACTTC.

The V call is TRBV7-2, the J call TRBJ2-1; D gene unclear. This CDR3 has 13 amino acids. V gave up 2 bases and J gave up 5 bases, with 7 bases separating them. In germline, CDR1 is SGHTA, CDR2 FQGNSA. The CDR3 DNA reads TGTGCCAGCAGCTTACCCTCGGACAATGAGCAGTTCTTC. This translates into CASSLPSDNEQFF.

The V call is TRBV27, the J call TRBJ2-2; 8 positions agree with TRBD2. Per germline, CDR1 MNHEY and CDR2 SMNVEV (reference sequence). The trim removed 6 bases at V and 6 bases at J, leaving 12 bases unmatched. The CDR3 is 16 residues long. In DNA form, the CDR3 reads TGTGCCAGCAGACAAAACCCTGGACTAGCCCCCGGGGAGCTGTTTTTT. Its translation is CASRQNPGLAPGELFF.

The chain has TRBV5-1 and TRBJ1-1, with TRBD1 identical over 9 bases. This CDR3 region has 14 residues. V gave up 0 bases and J gave up 4 bases; unmatched junction bases: 1. CDR1 and CDR2 (germline): SGHRS, YFSETQ. CDR3 in DNA: TGCGCCAGCAGCTTGGGGACAGGGGTCACTGAAGCTTTCTTT. This sequence encodes CASSLGTGVTEAFF.

The chain has TRBV9 and TRBJ2-1, with D perhaps TRBD2 (5 bases). CDR3 length: 15 residues. The germline CDR1 and CDR2 sequences are SGDLS and YYNGEE. V shed 4 bases and J shed 3 bases, with 14 bases lying between them. CDR3 nucleotide sequence: TGTGCCAGCAGCCCCGCCGGACTGGTCTACAATGAGCAGTTCTTC. This translates into CASSPAGLVYNEQFF.

The chain uses TRBV9 and TRBJ1-6; weak D call: TRBD1 (5 bases). Germline-derived CDR1 and CDR2 are SGDLS and YYNGEE. Trimming took off 4 bases at V and 3 bases at J, with 11 bases between the two ends. This CDR3 comprises 15 residues. CDR3 sequence reads: CASSPRGNYNSPLHF. The CDR3 nucleotides read TGTGCCAGCAGCCCCCGGGGGAACTATAATTCACCCCTCCACTTT.